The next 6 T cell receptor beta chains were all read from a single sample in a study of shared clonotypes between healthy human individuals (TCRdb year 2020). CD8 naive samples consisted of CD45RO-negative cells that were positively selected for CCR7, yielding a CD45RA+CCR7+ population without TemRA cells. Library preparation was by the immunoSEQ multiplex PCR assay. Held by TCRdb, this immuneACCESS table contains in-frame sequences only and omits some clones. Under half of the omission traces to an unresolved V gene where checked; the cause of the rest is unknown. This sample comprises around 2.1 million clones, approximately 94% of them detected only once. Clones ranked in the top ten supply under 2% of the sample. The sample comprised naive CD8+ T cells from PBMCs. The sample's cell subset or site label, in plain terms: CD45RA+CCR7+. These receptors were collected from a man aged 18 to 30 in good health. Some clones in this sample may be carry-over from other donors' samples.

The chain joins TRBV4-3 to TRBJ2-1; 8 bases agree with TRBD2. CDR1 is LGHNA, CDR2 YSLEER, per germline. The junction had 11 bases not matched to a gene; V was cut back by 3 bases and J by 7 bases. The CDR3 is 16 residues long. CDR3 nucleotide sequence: TGCGCCAGCAGCCAGGCCCTGGGACTAGAGGATAATGAGCAGTTCTTC. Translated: CASSQALGLEDNEQFF.

The CDR3 loop reads CSVALVLSGSTNEQFF. CDR3 nucleotide sequence: TGCAGCGTTGCTCTTGTGCTGAGCGGGAGTACGAATGAGCAGTTCTTC. V is TRBV29-1 and J is TRBJ2-1; 8 bases map to TRBD2. Germline CDR1 is SQVTM and CDR2 is ANQGSEA. CDR3 size: 16 residues. The trim removed 4 bases at V and 7 bases at J, leaving 15 bases unmatched.

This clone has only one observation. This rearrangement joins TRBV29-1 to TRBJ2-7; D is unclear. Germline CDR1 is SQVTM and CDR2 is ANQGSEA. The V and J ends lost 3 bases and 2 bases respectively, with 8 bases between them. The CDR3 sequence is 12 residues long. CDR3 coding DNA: TGCAGCGTTGATGACCCGACCTACGAGCAGTACTTC. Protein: CSVDDPTYEQYF.

This chain's CDR3 is CAISESVVGGDEQFF. The CDR3 nucleotides read TGTGCCATCAGTGAGTCAGTGGTGGGGGGCGATGAGCAGTTCTTC. The V call is TRBV10-3, the J call TRBJ2-1; possibly TRBD1 or TRBD2 for D (6 bases each). Trimming pared 0 bases from V and 8 bases from J, leaving 14 bases between. This CDR3 contains 15 residues. Germline assignment: CDR1 ENHRY and CDR2 SYGVKD.

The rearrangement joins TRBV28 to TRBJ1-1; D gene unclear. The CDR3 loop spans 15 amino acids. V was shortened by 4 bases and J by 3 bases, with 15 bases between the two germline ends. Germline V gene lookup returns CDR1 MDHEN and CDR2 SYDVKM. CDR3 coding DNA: TGTGCCAGCAGTTCCTTACCGGGATCGGACACTGAAGCTTTCTTT. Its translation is CASSSLPGSDTEAFF.

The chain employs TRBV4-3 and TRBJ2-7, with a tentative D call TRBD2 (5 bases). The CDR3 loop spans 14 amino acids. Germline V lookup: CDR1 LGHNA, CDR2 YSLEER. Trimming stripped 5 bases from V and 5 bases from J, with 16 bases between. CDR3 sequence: CASSETSVGHEQYF. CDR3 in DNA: TGCGCCAGCAGCGAAACTAGTGTGGGCCACGAGCAGTACTTC.